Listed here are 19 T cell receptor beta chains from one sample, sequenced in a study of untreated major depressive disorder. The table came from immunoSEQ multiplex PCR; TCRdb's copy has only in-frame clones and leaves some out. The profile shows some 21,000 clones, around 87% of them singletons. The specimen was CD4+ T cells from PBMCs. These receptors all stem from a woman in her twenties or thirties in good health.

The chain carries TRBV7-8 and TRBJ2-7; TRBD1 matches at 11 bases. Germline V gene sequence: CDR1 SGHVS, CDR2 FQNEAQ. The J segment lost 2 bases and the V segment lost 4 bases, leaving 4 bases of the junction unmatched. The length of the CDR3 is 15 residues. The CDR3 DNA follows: TGTGCCAGCAGCTCACCGGGACAGGGGGCCTACGAGCAGTACTTC. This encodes CASSSPGQGAYEQYF.

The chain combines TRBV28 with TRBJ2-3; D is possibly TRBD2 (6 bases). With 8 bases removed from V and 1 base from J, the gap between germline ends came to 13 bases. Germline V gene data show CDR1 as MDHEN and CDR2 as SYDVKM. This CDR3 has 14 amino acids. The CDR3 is CASGGGVGTDTQYF. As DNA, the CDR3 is TGTGCCAGCGGAGGCGGGGTAGGCACAGATACGCAGTATTTT.

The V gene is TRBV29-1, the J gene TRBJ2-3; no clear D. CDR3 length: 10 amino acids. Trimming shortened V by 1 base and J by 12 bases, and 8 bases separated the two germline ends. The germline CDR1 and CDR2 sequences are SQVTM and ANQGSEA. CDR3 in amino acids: CSVEGQIQYF. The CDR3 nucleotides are TGCAGCGTTGAAGGCCAAATACAGTATTTT.

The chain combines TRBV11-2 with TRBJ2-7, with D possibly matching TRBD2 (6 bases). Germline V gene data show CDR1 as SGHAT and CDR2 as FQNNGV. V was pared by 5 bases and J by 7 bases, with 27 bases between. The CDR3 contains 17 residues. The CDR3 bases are TGTGCCAGCAGCACAGCGGTACTAGCAGCGGCCGGAGGGGAGCAGTACTTC. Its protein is CASSTAVLAAAGGEQYF.

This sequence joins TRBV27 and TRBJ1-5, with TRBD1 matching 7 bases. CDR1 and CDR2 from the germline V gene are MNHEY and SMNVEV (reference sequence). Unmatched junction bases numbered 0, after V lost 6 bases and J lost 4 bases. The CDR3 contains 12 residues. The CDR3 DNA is TGTGCCAGCAGGACAGGGAATCAGCCCCAGCATTTT. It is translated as CASRTGNQPQHF.

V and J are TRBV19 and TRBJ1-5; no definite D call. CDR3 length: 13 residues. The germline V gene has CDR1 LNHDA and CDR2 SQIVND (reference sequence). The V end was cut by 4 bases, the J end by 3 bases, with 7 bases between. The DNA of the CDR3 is TGTGCCAGTAGTACCCACAACAATCAGCCCCAGCATTTT. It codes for CASSTHNNQPQHF.

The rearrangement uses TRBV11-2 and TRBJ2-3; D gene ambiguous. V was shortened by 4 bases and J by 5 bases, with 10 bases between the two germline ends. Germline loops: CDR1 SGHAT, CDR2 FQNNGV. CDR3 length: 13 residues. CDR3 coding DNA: TGTGCCAGCAGCTCCGTGACTGGAGATACGCAGTATTTT. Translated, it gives CASSSVTGDTQYF. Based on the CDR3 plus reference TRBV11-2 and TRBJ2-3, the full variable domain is EAGVAQSPRYKIIEKRQSVAFWCNPISGHATLYWYQQILGQGPKLLIQFQNNGVVDDSQLPKDRFSAERLKGVDSTLKIQPAKLEDSAVYLCASSSVTGDTQYFGPGTRLTVL.

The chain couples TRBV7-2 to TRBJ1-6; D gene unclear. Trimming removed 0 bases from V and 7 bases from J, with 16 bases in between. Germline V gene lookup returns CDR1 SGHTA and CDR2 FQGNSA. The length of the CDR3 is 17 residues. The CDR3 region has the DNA TGTGCCAGCAGCTTAGCGGCCCCCTCCGCCACCAATTCACCCCTCCACTTT. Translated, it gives CASSLAAPSATNSPLHF. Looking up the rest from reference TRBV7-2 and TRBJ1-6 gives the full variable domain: GAGVSQSPSNKVTEKGKDVELRCDPISGHTALYWYRQSLGQGLEFLIYFQGNSAPDKSGLPSDRFSAERTGGSVSTLTIQRTQQEDSAVYLCASSLAAPSATNSPLHFGNGTRLTVT.

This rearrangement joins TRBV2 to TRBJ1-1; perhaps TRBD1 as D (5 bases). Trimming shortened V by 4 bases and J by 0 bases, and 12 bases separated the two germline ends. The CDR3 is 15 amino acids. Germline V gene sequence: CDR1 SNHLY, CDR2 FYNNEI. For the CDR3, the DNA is TGTGCCAGCAGTGGGGTCCGGGGGGTGAACACTGAAGCTTTCTTT. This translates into CASSGVRGVNTEAFF.

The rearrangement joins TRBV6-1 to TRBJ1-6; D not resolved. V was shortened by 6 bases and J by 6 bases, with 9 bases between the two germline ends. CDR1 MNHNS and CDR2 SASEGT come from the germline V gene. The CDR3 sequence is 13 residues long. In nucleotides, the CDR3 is TGTGCCAGCAGGGCCTTCGCTAATTCACCCCTCCACTTT. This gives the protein CASRAFANSPLHF.

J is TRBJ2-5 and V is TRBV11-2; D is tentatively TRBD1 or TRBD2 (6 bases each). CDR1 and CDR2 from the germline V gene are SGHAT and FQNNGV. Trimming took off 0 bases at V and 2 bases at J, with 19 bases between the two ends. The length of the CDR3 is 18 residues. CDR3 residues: CASSLDGVGSGAQETQYF. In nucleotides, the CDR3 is TGTGCCAGCAGCTTAGATGGGGTAGGATCGGGGGCACAAGAGACCCAGTACTTC.

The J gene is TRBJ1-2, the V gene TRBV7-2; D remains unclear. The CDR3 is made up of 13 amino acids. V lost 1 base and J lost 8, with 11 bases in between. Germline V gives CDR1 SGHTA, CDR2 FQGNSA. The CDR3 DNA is TGTGCCAGCAGCTTAGAGGCGGTCAGGGGCTACACCTTC. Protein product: CASSLEAVRGYTF.

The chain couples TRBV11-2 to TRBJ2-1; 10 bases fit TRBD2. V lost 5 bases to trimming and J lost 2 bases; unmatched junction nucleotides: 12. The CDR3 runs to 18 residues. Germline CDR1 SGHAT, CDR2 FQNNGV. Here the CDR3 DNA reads TGTGCCAGCAGCCCAGGGACAGTAGGACTAGCGGCCTACAATGAGCAGTTCTTC. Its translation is CASSPGTVGLAAYNEQFF.

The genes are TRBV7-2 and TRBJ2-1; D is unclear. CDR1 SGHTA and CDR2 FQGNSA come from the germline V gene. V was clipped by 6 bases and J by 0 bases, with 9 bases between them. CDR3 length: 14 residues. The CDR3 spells CASSSRSSYNEQFF. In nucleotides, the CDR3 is TGTGCCAGCAGTTCGAGAAGCTCCTACAATGAGCAGTTCTTC.

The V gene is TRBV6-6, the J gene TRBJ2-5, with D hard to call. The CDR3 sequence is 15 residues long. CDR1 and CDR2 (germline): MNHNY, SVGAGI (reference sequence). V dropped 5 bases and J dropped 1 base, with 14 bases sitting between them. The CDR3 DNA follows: TGTGCCAGCAGTGGCGCTCTCGGCAGCCAAGAGACCCAGTACTTC. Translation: CASSGALGSQETQYF.

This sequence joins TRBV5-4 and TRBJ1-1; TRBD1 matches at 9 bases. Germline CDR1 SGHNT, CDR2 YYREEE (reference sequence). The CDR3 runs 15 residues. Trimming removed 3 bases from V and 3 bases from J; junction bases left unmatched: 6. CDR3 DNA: TGTGCCAGCAGCTCCAAAACAGGGGGCTACACTGAAGCTTTCTTT. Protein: CASSSKTGGYTEAFF.

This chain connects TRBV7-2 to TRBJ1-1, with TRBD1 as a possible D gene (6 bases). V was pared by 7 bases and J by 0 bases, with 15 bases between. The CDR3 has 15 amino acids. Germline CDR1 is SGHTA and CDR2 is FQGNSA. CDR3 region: CASTETGRLNTEAFF. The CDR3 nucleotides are TGTGCCAGCACCGAGACAGGACGCCTGAACACTGAAGCTTTCTTT.

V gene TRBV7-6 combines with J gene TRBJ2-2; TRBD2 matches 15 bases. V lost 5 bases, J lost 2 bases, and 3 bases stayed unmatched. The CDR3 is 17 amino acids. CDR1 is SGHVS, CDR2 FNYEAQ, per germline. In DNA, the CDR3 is TGTGCCAGCAGCCCGGGACTAGCGGGGGGCAACACCGGGGAGCTGTTTTTT. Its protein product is CASSPGLAGGNTGELFF.

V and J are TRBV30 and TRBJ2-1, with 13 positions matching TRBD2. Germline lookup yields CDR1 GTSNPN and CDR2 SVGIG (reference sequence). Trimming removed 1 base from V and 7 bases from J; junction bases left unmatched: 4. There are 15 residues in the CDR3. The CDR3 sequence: CAWSAGTSGANEQFF. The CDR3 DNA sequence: TGTGCCTGGAGTGCAGGGACTAGCGGGGCGAATGAGCAGTTCTTC.